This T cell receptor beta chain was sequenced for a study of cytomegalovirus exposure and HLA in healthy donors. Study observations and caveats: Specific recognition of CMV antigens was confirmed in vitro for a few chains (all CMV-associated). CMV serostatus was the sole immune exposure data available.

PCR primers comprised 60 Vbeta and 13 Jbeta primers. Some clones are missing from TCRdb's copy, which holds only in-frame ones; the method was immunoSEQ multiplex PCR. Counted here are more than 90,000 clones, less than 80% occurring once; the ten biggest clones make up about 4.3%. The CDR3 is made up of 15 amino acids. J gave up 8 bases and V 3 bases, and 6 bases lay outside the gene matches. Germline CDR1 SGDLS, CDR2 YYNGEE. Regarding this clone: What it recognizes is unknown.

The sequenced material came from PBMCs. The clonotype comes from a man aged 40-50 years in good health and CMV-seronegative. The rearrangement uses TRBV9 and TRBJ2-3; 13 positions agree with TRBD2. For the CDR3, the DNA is TGTGCCAGCAGCGGGACTAGCGGGGGTCTAGGTACGCAGTATTTT. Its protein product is CASSGTSGGLGTQYF.